This record covers a single TCR beta chain. This sample was included in a study of T cells after yellow fever vaccination. CDR1 and CDR2 from the germline V gene are SGHVS and FNYEAQ. The CDR3 runs to 16 residues. V was pared by 6 bases and J by 0 bases, with 2 bases of the junction left unmatched. UMIs were added to TCR cDNA along with a universal primer site when it was made by 5'RACE template switching. TCRdb recomputed calls from the 5' RACE reads with MiXCR, one row per CDR3 protein. The profile shows around 500,000 distinct CDR3 sequences, 21% of them singletons. The sequence came from a man aged 18 to 30 who received the YFV17D yellow fever vaccine. The sequences come from PBMCs, collected 21 days after the first yellow fever vaccination. V is TRBV7-6 and J is TRBJ2-1; 13 nucleotides match TRBD2. The CDR3 bases are TGTGCCAGCAGGCGACTAGCGGGAGGCTCCTACAATGAGCAGTTCTTC. It specifies CASRRLAGGSYNEQFF.